This TCR beta chain appears in the sequencing data of a study of T cell responses to AZD1222 COVID-19 vaccine. Here immunoSEQ multiplex PCR was the method, and the copy in TCRdb shows in-frame clones only, minus some. The sample carries about 200,000 clones, around 88% recorded once. In its sample, this clone was seen once. In germline, CDR1 is SGHTA, CDR2 FQGTGA. The V end lost 5 bases, the J end lost 3 bases, and 9 bases lay between the germline ends. The CDR3 is made up of 13 amino acids. The receptor comes from an adult in good health. V is TRBV7-3 and J is TRBJ2-3, with unresolved D. The sample in question was peripheral blood, obtained on day 0 of AZD1222 vaccination. The chain's CDR3 is CASSEDSTDTQYF. The DNA of the CDR3 is TGTGCCAGCAGCGAAGATTCTACAGATACGCAGTATTTT. Looking up the rest from reference TRBV7-3 and TRBJ2-3 gives the full variable domain: GAGVSQTPSNKVTEKGKYVELRCDPISGHTALYWYRQSLGQGPEFLIYFQGTGAADDSGLPNDRFFAVRPEGSVSTLKIQRTERGDSAVYLCASSEDSTDTQYFGPGTRLTVL.